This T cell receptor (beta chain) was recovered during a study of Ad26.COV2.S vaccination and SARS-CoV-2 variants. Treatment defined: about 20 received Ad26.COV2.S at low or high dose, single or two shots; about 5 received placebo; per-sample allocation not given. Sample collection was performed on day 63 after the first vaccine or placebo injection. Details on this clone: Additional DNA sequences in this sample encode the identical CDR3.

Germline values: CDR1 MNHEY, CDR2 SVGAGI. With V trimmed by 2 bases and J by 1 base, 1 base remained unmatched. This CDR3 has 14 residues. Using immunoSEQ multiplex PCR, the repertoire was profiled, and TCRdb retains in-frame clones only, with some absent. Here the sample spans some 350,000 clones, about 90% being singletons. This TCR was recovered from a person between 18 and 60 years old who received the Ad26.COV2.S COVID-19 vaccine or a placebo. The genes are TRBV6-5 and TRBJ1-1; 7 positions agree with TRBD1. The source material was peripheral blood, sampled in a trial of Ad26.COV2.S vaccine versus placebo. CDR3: CASSYGTANTEAFF. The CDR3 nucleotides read TGTGCCAGCAGTTACGGGACAGCGAACACTGAAGCTTTCTTT.